This T cell receptor beta chain appears in the sequencing data of a study of blood T cell repertoires in COVID-19. Across the whole study: The United States, Italy and Spain were the sources of the acute and convalescent COVID-19 samples. T cells, B-cell-depleted T cells, or PBMCs provided the cDNA or gDNA that served as material.

Original handling: Amplification from reference gene primers served as the basis for estimated nucleated cell counts. The table came from immunoSEQ multiplex PCR; TCRdb's copy has only in-frame clones and leaves some out. V, J and clone size are those of that table, while D and trimming were read from the DNA. The sample has approximately 160,000 clones, roughly 80% seen once. V dropped 3 bases and J dropped 6 bases, with 14 bases sitting between them. This CDR3 region has 14 residues. Germline loops: CDR1 KGHSH, CDR2 LQKENI. The TCR was taken from a man younger than 35 with active or convalescent COVID-19. Sequenced material: peripheral blood. The chain employs TRBV18 and TRBJ1-1; D not resolved. The CDR3 here is CASSPAPHHAEAFF. Written as DNA, the CDR3 is TGTGCCAGCTCACCGGCCCCACATCACGCTGAAGCTTTCTTT.